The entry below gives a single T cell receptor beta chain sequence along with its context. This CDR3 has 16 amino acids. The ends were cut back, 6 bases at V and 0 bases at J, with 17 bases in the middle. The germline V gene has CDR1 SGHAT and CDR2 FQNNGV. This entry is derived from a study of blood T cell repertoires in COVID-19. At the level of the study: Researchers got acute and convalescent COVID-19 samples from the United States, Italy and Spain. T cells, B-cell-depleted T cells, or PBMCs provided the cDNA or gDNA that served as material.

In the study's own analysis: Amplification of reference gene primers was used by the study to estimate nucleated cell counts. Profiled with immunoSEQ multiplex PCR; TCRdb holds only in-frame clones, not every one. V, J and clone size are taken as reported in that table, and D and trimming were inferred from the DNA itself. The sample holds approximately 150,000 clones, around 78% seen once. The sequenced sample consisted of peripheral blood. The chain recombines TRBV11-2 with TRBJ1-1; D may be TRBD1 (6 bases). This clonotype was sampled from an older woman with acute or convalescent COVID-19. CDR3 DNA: TGTGCCAGCAGACCGGACAGACGACGAATGAACACTGAAGCTTTCTTT. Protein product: CASRPDRRRMNTEAFF.